This record covers a single TCR beta chain. No antigen is known for it. Tregs were sorted as CD4+CD25+CD127-/low cells. TCRdb re-derived calls from the 5' RACE reads in MiXCR, one entry per CDR3 protein. The table includes thousands of distinct CDR3 sequences, under 50% detected once. Regarding the study as a whole: The TCR gene usage of tumor memory CD4+ T cells clustered together with blood and lymph node memory CD4+ cells and with lymph node naive CD4+ cells.

Sequences were obtained from Tregs sorted from a lymph node. This receptor was taken from a female donor with breast cancer.

DNA of the CDR3: TGTGCCAGCAGTGGAACTTCTTTATCCTACAATGAGCAGTTCTTC. Encoded protein: CASSGTSLSYNEQFF. The rearrangement links TRBV12-3 or TRBV12-4 to TRBJ2-1; D uncertain. This CDR3 has 15 residues. The ends were cut back, 5 bases at V and 1 base at J, with 12 bases in the middle.